This T cell receptor beta chain was documented in a study of memory CD4+ T cells and cytomegalovirus serostatus. As for the study in general: Of the healthy Belgian adults, 9 were CMV seropositive and 20 to 30 seronegative.

Study-level findings and limits: About two fifths of the roughly 160 known CMV-associated TCRbeta sequences appeared in CD4+ memory. The CMV-associated TCR signature appears largely within the CD4+ memory repertoire.

In regard to this clone: The antigen remains undetermined.

The CDR3 contains 15 residues. V was pared by 5 bases and J by 2 bases, with 15 bases between. CDR1 is SGHTA, CDR2 FQGTGA, per germline. Measured with immunoSEQ multiplex PCR; TCRdb has only the in-frame clones, and not every one. Among roughly 45,000 clones listed, around 82% were seen once. Single viable CD3+CD4+CD8-CD45RO+ cells were sorted as the memory CD4+ T cells. The source of this sequence is an adult in good health and CMV-seronegative. This chain connects TRBV7-3 to TRBJ2-5; D is possibly TRBD1 or TRBD2 (5 bases each). The source material was memory CD4+ T cells from blood. This CDR3 reads CASSQQSGAQETQYF. CDR3 nucleotides: TGTGCCAGCAGCCAGCAGTCCGGGGCTCAAGAGACCCAGTACTTC. Supplemented by reference TRBV7-3 and TRBJ2-5, the full variable domain reads GAGVSQTPSNKVTEKGKYVELRCDPISGHTALYWYRQSLGQGPEFLIYFQGTGAADDSGLPNDRFFAVRPEGSVSTLKIQRTERGDSAVYLCASSQQSGAQETQYFGPGTRLLVL.